A single T cell receptor (beta chain) is shown here with its context. Trimming left V 1 base short and J 7 bases short, with 16 bases between. Germline lookup yields CDR1 MNHNY and CDR2 SVGAGI (reference sequence). The CDR3 runs 15 residues. Per the original methods: Reference gene primer amplification gave estimated nucleated cell counts. Generated by immunoSEQ multiplex PCR, the TCRdb table keeps only in-frame clones and is missing some. V and J calls and clone size are as listed in that table; D and trimming were resolved from the DNA. The table lists fewer than 40,000 clones, approximately 85% of them singletons. This specimen belongs to a study of blood T cell repertoires in COVID-19. Turning to the study itself: T cells, B-cell-depleted T cells, or PBMCs supplied cDNA or gDNA.

This chain links TRBV6-6 with TRBJ1-2, with a weak D call TRBD1 (6 bases). Sequenced: peripheral blood. This TCR was sampled from a human donor in a cohort sampled during active COVID-19. CDR3 loop: CASSYLGGQSGGYTF. DNA for the CDR3: TGTGCCAGCAGTTACTTAGGCGGACAGAGCGGTGGCTACACCTTC.